This paragraph covers one T cell receptor beta chain sequence. Authors' processing steps: Reference gene primers were amplified, and this amplification served to estimate nucleated cell counts. The table came from immunoSEQ multiplex PCR; TCRdb's copy has only in-frame clones and leaves some out. The V and J calls and clone size come from that table; D and trimming were worked out from the DNA. Among about 130,000 clones listed, approximately 85% were seen once. The sample is drawn from a study of blood T cell repertoires in COVID-19. About the study: COVID-19 samples from acute and convalescent phases originated in the United States, Italy and Spain. In each case, the material was cDNA or gDNA derived from T cells, B-cell-depleted T cells, or PBMCs.

This TCR was sampled from a human donor in a cohort sampled during active COVID-19. The sequenced sample was peripheral blood.

The CDR3 coding sequence is TGTGCCAGTAGCCCCCCGCCGGACAGGGAAACTGAAGCTTTCTTT. The encoded protein is CASSPPPDRETEAFF. The rearrangement joins TRBV19 to TRBJ1-1; TRBD1 matches at 8 bases. The CDR3 length is 15 residues. CDR1 LNHDA and CDR2 SQIVND come from the germline V gene (reference sequence). V lost 6 bases to trimming and J lost 5 bases; unmatched junction nucleotides: 11.